The clone carrying this TCR beta chain has only a few counts. Its antigen is undetermined. This record belongs to a study of identical twins. From the 5' RACE reads, TCRdb called clonotypes with MiXCR, one entry per CDR3 protein. The repertoire consists of approximately 890,000 distinct CDR3 sequences, with approximately 13% occurring once and the leading ten covering around 1.5%. The CDR3 has 16 amino acids. From germline, CDR1 is DFQATT and CDR2 SNEGSKA (reference sequence). Trimming shortened V by 3 bases and J by 2 bases, and 19 bases separated the two germline ends. With no exceptions, donors were healthy Caucasians. Study findings and constraints: Insertions ran lower in abundant cord blood beta clonotypes, though not in memory repertoires. Models underpredicted monozygotic twin sharing of out-of-frame TCR alpha.

The same data also contributed to another study, on yellow fever vaccine responses in identical twins. As reported in that work: On the reported evidence, twins' vaccine T cell responses seemed partly convergent and partly personalized.

The sequence came from a woman aged 18-35 years in good health. This chain links TRBV20-1 with TRBJ1-2; D gene ambiguous. Sequenced input: PBMCs. The CDR3 DNA follows: TGCAGTGCTAGGAGGTTGTCCGGAGTTAAAAACTATGGCTACACCTTC. As protein: CSARRLSGVKNYGYTF.